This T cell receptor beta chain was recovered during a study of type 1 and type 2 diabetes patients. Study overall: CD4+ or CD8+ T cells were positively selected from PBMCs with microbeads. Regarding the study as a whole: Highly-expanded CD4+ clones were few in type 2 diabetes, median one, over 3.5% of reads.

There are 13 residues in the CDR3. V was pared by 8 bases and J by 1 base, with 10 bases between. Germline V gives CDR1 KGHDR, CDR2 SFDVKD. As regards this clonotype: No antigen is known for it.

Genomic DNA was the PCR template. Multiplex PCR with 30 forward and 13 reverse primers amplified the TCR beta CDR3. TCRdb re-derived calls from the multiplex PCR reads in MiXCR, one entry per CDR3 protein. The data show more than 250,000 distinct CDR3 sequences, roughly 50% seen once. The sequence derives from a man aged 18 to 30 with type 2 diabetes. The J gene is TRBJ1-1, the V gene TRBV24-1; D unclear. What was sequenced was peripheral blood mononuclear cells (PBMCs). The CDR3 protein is CATKSGRNTEAFF. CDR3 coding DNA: TGTGCCACCAAGAGCGGCAGGAACACTGAAGCTTTCTTT.